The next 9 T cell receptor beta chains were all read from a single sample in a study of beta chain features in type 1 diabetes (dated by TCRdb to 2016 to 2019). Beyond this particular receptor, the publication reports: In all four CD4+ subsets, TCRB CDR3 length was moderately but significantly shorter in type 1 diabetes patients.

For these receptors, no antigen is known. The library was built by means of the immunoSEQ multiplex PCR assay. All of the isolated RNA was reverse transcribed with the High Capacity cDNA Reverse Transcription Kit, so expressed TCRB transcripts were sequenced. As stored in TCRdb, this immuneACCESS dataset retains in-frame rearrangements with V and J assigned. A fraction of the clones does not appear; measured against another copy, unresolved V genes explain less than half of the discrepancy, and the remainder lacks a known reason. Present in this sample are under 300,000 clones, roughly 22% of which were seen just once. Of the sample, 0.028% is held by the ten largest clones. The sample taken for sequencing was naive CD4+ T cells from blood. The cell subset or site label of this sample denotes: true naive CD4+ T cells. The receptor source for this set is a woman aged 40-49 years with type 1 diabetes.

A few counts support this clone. CDR3 residues: CASSLGGKGGNQPQHF. CDR3 DNA sequence: TGTGCCAGCAGCTTAGGTGGGAAGGGAGGGAATCAGCCCCAGCATTTT. This chain joins TRBV7-9 and TRBJ1-5; D is undetermined. The CDR3 loop spans 16 amino acids. Germline V gene lookup returns CDR1 SEHNR and CDR2 FQNEAQ (reference sequence). Trimming cost V 1 base and J 4 bases, with 14 bases left between them.

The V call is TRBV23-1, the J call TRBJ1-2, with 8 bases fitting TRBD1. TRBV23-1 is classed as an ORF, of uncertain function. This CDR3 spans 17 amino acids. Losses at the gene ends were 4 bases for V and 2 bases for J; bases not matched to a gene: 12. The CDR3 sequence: CASSPEQDREANYGYTF. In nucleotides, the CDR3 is TGCGCCAGCAGTCCAGAACAGGACAGGGAGGCCAACTATGGCTACACCTTC.

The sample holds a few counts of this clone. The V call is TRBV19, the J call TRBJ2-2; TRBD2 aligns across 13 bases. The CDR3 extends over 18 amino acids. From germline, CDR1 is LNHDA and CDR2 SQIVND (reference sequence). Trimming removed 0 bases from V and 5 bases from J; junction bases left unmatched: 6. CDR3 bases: TGTGCCAGTAGTATAGAGGGGACTAGCGGGACGGTGACCGGGGAGCTGTTTTTT. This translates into CASSIEGTSGTVTGELFF.

The CDR3 loop is CASSLQGARTDTQYF. CDR3 DNA sequence: TGTGCCAGCAGCTTACAGGGGGCACGCACAGATACGCAGTATTTT. The chain couples TRBV11-2 to TRBJ2-3; 8 bases match TRBD1. From germline, CDR1 is SGHAT and CDR2 FQNNGV. The CDR3 length is 15 residues. Trimming cost V 2 bases and J 1 base; bases outside gene matches: 2.

The CDR3 reads CASSVSPGQNEQFF. DNA for the CDR3: TGTGCCAGCAGCGTAAGCCCAGGGCAAAATGAGCAGTTCTTC. V gene TRBV9 combines with J gene TRBJ2-1; maybe TRBD1 (5 bases). The germline V gene encodes CDR1 SGDLS and CDR2 YYNGEE. The CDR3 loop spans 14 amino acids. V dropped 1 base and J dropped 7 bases, with 12 bases sitting between them.

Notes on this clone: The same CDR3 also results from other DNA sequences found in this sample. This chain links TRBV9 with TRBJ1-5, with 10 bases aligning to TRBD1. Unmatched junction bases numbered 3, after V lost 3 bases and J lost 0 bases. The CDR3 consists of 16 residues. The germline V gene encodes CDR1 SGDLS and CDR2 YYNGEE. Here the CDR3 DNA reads TGTGCCAGCAGCGAGGGGACAGGGGATAGCAATCAGCCCCAGCATTTT. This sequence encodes CASSEGTGDSNQPQHF.

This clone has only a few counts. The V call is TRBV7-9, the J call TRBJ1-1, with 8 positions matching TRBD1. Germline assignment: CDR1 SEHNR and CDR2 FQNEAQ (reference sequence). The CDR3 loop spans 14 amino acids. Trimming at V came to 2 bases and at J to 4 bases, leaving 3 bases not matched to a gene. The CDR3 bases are TGTGCCAGCAGCTTACAGGGGGCGAGCACTGAAGCTTTCTTT. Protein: CASSLQGASTEAFF. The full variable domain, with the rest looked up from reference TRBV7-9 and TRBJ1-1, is DTGVSQNPRHKITKRGQNVTFRCDPISEHNRLYWYRQTLGQGPEFLTYFQNEAQLEKSRLLSDRFSAERPKGSFSTLEIQRTEQGDSAMYLCASSLQGASTEAFFGQGTRLTVV.

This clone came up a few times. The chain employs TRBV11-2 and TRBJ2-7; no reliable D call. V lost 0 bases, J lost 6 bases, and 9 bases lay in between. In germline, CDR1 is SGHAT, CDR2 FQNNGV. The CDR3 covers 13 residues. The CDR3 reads CASSLDYRSEQYF. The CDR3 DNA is TGTGCCAGCAGCTTAGATTACCGGTCCGAGCAGTACTTC.

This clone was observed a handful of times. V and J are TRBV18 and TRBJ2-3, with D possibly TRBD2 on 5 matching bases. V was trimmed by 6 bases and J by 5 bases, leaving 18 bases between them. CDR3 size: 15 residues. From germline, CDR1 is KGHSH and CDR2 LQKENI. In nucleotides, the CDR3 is TGTGCCAGCTCCCCGGCCCGATACGGGGAAGATACGCAGTATTTT. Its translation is CASSPARYGEDTQYF.